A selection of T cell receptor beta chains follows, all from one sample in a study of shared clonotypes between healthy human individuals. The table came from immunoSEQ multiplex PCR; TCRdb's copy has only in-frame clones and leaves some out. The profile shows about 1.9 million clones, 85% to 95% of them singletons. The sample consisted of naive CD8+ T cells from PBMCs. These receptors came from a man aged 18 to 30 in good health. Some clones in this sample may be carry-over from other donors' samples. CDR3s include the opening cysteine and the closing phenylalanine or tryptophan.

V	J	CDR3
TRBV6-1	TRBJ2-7	CASSGGQPYEQYF
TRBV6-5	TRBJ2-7	CASSYGARQTYEQYF
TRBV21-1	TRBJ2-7	CASSTLQASGPYEQYF
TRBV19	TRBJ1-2	CASISGGNYGYTF
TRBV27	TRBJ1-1	CASSLSFPGANTEAFF
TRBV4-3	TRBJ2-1	CASSQMAGDDNEQFF
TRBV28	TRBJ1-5	CASTPGQPNQPQHF
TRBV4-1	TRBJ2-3	CASSQGPAGERTDTQYF
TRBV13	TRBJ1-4	CASSLGPGLTGTGGNEKLFF
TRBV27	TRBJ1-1	CASNGRGHTEAFF
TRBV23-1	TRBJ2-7	CASKKMSGQFYEQYF
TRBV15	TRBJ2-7	CATTPGLDPYEQYF
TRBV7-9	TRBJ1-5	CASSRGGLNQPQHF
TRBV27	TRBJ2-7	CASSPLERLSYEQYF
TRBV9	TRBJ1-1	CASSVDLLGADTEAFF
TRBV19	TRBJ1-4	CASSMRDSTNEKLFF
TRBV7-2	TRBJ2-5	CASSLVGGRGETQYF
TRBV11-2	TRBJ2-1	CASSYGGRALNEQFF
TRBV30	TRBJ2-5	CAWSPGGGLAAQETQYF
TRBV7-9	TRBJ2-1	CASSPLAGVGNEQFF
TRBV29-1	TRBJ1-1	CSVRIGYTEAFF
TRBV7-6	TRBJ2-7	CASSGWADSSSYEQYF
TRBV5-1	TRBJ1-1	CASSPGTGPPNTEAFF